These T cell receptor beta chains were read from a single sample in a study of cytomegalovirus exposure and HLA in healthy donors. Here immunoSEQ multiplex PCR was the method, and the copy in TCRdb shows in-frame clones only, minus some. The data hold about 95,000 clones, with 80% to 85% observed a single time. Sequenced sample: PBMCs. The receptors were sampled from a woman in her sixties or seventies in good health and CMV-seropositive. Each CDR3 is given with its conserved first and last residue.

j_call: TRBJ1-1
v_call: TRBV5-1
cdr3_aa: CASSLGGLGTEAFF

j_call: TRBJ2-7
v_call: TRBV4-3
cdr3_aa: CASSQEERTGGSEQYF

j_call: TRBJ1-5
v_call: TRBV28
cdr3_aa: CASRSLLDRASNQPQHF

j_call: TRBJ2-7
v_call: TRBV6-6
cdr3_aa: CATGNYEQYF

j_call: TRBJ1-3
v_call: TRBV28
cdr3_aa: CASSLLGQGLGNTIYF

j_call: TRBJ1-2
v_call: TRBV7-2
cdr3_aa: CASSQNLPGTGDGYTF

j_call: TRBJ2-7
v_call: TRBV28
cdr3_aa: CASSFFEGVLYEQYF

j_call: TRBJ2-7
v_call: TRBV5-6
cdr3_aa: CASSPGTGELPFSYEQYF

j_call: TRBJ2-2
v_call: TRBV9
cdr3_aa: CASSASVGTGAGELFF

j_call: TRBJ2-6
v_call: TRBV7-2
cdr3_aa: CASSVGTMGPGANVLTF

j_call: TRBJ2-3
v_call: TRBV30
cdr3_aa: CAWSVRRAGRLEWDTQYF

j_call: TRBJ2-3
v_call: TRBV29-1
cdr3_aa: CSVAGPRDTQYF

j_call: TRBJ2-3
v_call: TRBV7-6
cdr3_aa: CASSLDRGTDTQYF

j_call: TRBJ2-1
v_call: TRBV7-3
cdr3_aa: CASSPGLHNEQFF

j_call: TRBJ1-1
v_call: TRBV21-1
cdr3_aa: CASSKGLNMNTEAFF

j_call: TRBJ2-3
v_call: TRBV4-1
cdr3_aa: CASSLGLAGGTDTQYF

j_call: TRBJ2-3
v_call: TRBV4-3
cdr3_aa: CASSQVGGRAGDTQYF

j_call: TRBJ1-5
v_call: TRBV28
cdr3_aa: CASSSPPSTGARDQPQHF

j_call: TRBJ1-3
v_call: TRBV7-2
cdr3_aa: CASSPQGIPGNTIYF

j_call: TRBJ2-1
v_call: TRBV7-8
cdr3_aa: CASSGGTSRLYNEQFF

j_call: TRBJ1-5
v_call: TRBV28
cdr3_aa: CASSSAGQDYQPQHF

j_call: TRBJ2-1
v_call: TRBV7-2
cdr3_aa: CASSARTSGSGEQFF

j_call: TRBJ2-1
v_call: TRBV11-2
cdr3_aa: CASTLEASYNEQFF

j_call: TRBJ2-3
v_call: TRBV5-6
cdr3_aa: CASSFRGSRADTQYF

j_call: TRBJ2-5
v_call: TRBV30
cdr3_aa: CAWSDLTGQTSGETQYF

j_call: TRBJ2-6
v_call: TRBV4-3
cdr3_aa: CASSQQGTGANVLTF

j_call: TRBJ2-3
v_call: TRBV19
cdr3_aa: CASRLGSTDTQYF

j_call: TRBJ1-3
v_call: TRBV7-2
cdr3_aa: CASSLMAGPGNTIYF

j_call: TRBJ2-3
v_call: TRBV13
cdr3_aa: CASSLGQGTDTQYF

j_call: TRBJ2-2
v_call: TRBV19
cdr3_aa: CASSMEGLAGVSTGELFF

j_call: TRBJ1-4
v_call: TRBV5-1
cdr3_aa: CASMLTGGNEKLFF

j_call: TRBJ2-1
v_call: TRBV5-1
cdr3_aa: CASSLEGGGYNEQFF

j_call: TRBJ2-3
v_call: TRBV6-5
cdr3_aa: CASSSRTPSTDTQYF

j_call: TRBJ1-1
v_call: TRBV7-2
cdr3_aa: CASSLVYTEAFF

j_call: TRBJ1-4
v_call: TRBV7-9
cdr3_aa: CSSSFSNEKLFF

j_call: TRBJ2-2
v_call: TRBV28
cdr3_aa: CASSLFLTGELFF

j_call: TRBJ1-2
v_call: TRBV6-4
cdr3_aa: CASSDPGSGYTF

j_call: TRBJ1-1
v_call: TRBV18
cdr3_aa: CASSLNRENTEAFF

j_call: TRBJ2-7
v_call: TRBV27
cdr3_aa: CASSSWTSGSYEQYF

j_call: TRBJ2-2
v_call: TRBV11-2
cdr3_aa: CASSLYRSGELFF

j_call: TRBJ1-2
v_call: TRBV6-4
cdr3_aa: CASRSGQGHGYTF

j_call: TRBJ1-1
v_call: TRBV5-4
cdr3_aa: CASSLRTNTEAFF

j_call: TRBJ1-5
v_call: TRBV4-2
cdr3_aa: CASSQAGTVNQPQHF

j_call: TRBJ1-4
v_call: TRBV5-8
cdr3_aa: CASSSGQASTNEKLFF

j_call: TRBJ1-1
v_call: TRBV5-1
cdr3_aa: CASSVQGDTEAFF

j_call: TRBJ2-1
v_call: TRBV7-6
cdr3_aa: CASSLLPLDEQFF

j_call: TRBJ1-2
v_call: TRBV9
cdr3_aa: CASSVAGGLQGGYTF

j_call: TRBJ1-1
v_call: TRBV5-4
cdr3_aa: CASSLTQGPNTEAFF

j_call: TRBJ2-3
v_call: TRBV19
cdr3_aa: CASSINSNQGDTQYF

j_call: TRBJ2-7
v_call: TRBV14
cdr3_aa: CASSQDKGLPYEQYF

j_call: TRBJ2-1
v_call: TRBV18
cdr3_aa: CASSPDRGGQWEQFF

j_call: TRBJ2-2
v_call: TRBV6-7
cdr3_aa: CARRQGTGELFF

j_call: TRBJ1-3
v_call: TRBV7-3
cdr3_aa: CASSLKAGGIRNTIYF

j_call: TRBJ2-2
v_call: TRBV7-2
cdr3_aa: CASSPSHSTGELFF

j_call: TRBJ1-2
v_call: TRBV14
cdr3_aa: CASSPRTGLYGYTF

j_call: TRBJ2-1
v_call: TRBV18
cdr3_aa: CASSPTLAGRNNEQFF

j_call: TRBJ2-1
v_call: TRBV9
cdr3_aa: CASSARWLAGEQFF

j_call: -
v_call: TRBV6-5
cdr3_aa: CASHGGQGANEQYF

j_call: TRBJ2-1
v_call: TRBV19
cdr3_aa: CASSFTGVFYNEQFF